The 27 T cell receptor beta chains given below trace back to one sample, sequenced in a study of blood T cell repertoires in COVID-19. Here immunoSEQ multiplex PCR was the method, and the copy in TCRdb shows in-frame clones only, minus some. The sample includes 30,000 to 35,000 clones, 78% of them seen just once. The sequenced sample was peripheral blood. The source is a man older than 75 with acute or convalescent COVID-19.

This chain joins TRBV5-1 and TRBJ1-4, with D maybe TRBD1 (5 bases). V lost 4 bases to trimming and J lost 8 bases, with 12 bases between them. Per the germline V gene, CDR1 is SGHRS and CDR2 is YFSETQ. CDR3 length equals 13 residues. Here the CDR3 reads CASSAERGEKLFF. The CDR3 nucleotides are TGCGCCAGCAGCGCCGAACGGGGGGAAAAACTGTTTTTT.

The CDR3 sequence is CASGPRGPGYTF. The CDR3 nucleotides read TGTGCTAGTGGGCCGCGGGGGCCAGGCTACACCTTC. V and J are TRBV12-5 and TRBJ1-2; D perhaps matches TRBD1 (6 bases). The CDR3 runs 12 residues. The V end lost 6 bases, the J end lost 8 bases, and 13 bases lay between the germline ends. The germline V gene has CDR1 LGHNT and CDR2 FRNRAP.

The chain couples TRBV11-3 to TRBJ1-6; D call uncertain. The CDR3 loop spans 13 amino acids. Trimming pared 6 bases from V and 8 bases from J, leaving 11 bases between. CDR1 and CDR2 (germline): SGHNT, YENEEA. The CDR3 nucleotides read TGTGCCAGCAGTCCAACGGCGGATTCACCCCTCCACTTT. This codes for CASSPTADSPLHF.

This clone has just one count. The chain links TRBV12-3 or TRBV12-4 to TRBJ2-3; D perhaps matches TRBD2 (6 bases). CDR3 size: 11 residues. Trimming left V 6 bases short and J 14 bases short, with 15 bases between. The CDR3 DNA reads TGTGCCAGCAGCTTCCGGGGGACCGTGTATTTT. Its translation is CASSFRGTVYF.

The chain uses TRBV3-1 (or the pseudogene TRBV3-2) and TRBJ2-5; TRBD2 might be the D (6 bases). Trimming removed 1 base at V and 5 bases at J, with 20 bases between. The germline CDR1 and CDR2 sequences are LGHDT and YNNKEL (reference sequence). The CDR3 length is 17 residues. CDR3 protein: CASSQAAGSLPEETQYF. CDR3 coding DNA: TGTGCCAGCAGCCAAGCCGCGGGGAGCCTTCCGGAGGAGACCCAGTACTTC.

The CDR3 nucleotides read TGTGCCAGCAGCCTTCAGGCCTGGATGGGCACTGAAGCTTTCTTT. Protein product: CASSLQAWMGTEAFF. This chain connects TRBV7-9 to TRBJ1-1; no definite D call. This CDR3 region has 15 residues. Germline V gene sequence: CDR1 SEHNR, CDR2 FQNEAQ (reference sequence). V dropped 5 bases and J dropped 4 bases, with 17 bases sitting between them.

This clone was seen a handful of times. A read error may account for a junction end that differs from germline. The J gene is TRBJ1-2, the V gene TRBV7-2; D might be TRBD1 (5 bases). Per germline, CDR1 SGHTA and CDR2 FQGNSA. The CDR3 contains 13 residues. CDR3 coding DNA: TGTGCCAGCAGCTTAGGCCCCAGGGAGGTGATAATTTTC. The encoded protein is CASSLGPREVIIF.

In nucleotides, the CDR3 is TGCAGCGTTTCGAGGGAACAATATGGCTACACCTTC. This encodes CSVSREQYGYTF. The chain carries TRBV29-1 and TRBJ1-2; D unclear. Looked up from germline, CDR1 is SQVTM and CDR2 is ANQGSEA. The length of the CDR3 is 12 residues. V was trimmed by 5 bases and J by 5 bases, leaving 12 bases between them. Looking up the rest from reference TRBV29-1 and TRBJ1-2 gives the full variable domain: SAVISQKPSRDICQRGTSLTIQCQVDSQVTMMFWYRQQPGQSLTLIATANQGSEATYESGFVIDKFPISRPNLTFSTLTVSNMSPEDSSIYLCSVSREQYGYTFGSGTRLTVV.

The gene calls are TRBV20-1 and TRBJ1-2, with a possible D match to TRBD1 (6 bases). CDR3 length equals 14 residues. The V end was cut by 4 bases, the J end by 4 bases, with 16 bases between. Germline V lookup: CDR1 DFQATT, CDR2 SNEGSKA (reference sequence). The CDR3 protein is CSAIDRLSPYGYTF. The CDR3 DNA reads as TGCAGTGCTATTGACAGGCTATCTCCCTATGGCTACACCTTC.

This clone showed up many times. The V and J genes are TRBV5-6 and TRBJ2-7; perhaps TRBD1 as D (8 bases). The CDR3 consists of 15 residues. V gave up 2 bases and J gave up 2 bases, with 14 bases separating them. Germline V gene lookup returns CDR1 SGHDT and CDR2 YYEEEE. The CDR3, as DNA: TGTGCCAGCAGCTTAGGACAGGGAGGGACCTACGAGCAGTACTTC. Its translation: CASSLGQGGTYEQYF.

In this sample, this clone turned up a few times. The genes are TRBV15 and TRBJ1-1, with TRBD1 matching 9 bases. The CDR3 contains 19 residues. Germline lookup yields CDR1 LNHNV and CDR2 YYDKDF (reference sequence). The V segment lost 0 bases and the J segment 3 bases; nucleotides outside the gene matches: 14. The CDR3 DNA follows: TGTGCCACCAGCAGAGATGTGCGAGGACAGGGGAGAGGGCACACTGAAGCTTTCTTT. Its translation is CATSRDVRGQGRGHTEAFF.

The CDR3 sequence is CASSIGGGEQYF. CDR3 in DNA: TGTGCCAGCAGCATAGGGGGGGGCGAGCAGTACTTC. The chain uses TRBV7-8 and TRBJ2-7, with D maybe TRBD2 (7 bases). Germline CDR1 and CDR2: SGHVS and FQNEAQ. Trimming removed 5 bases from V and 6 bases from J, with 11 bases in between. This CDR3 contains 12 residues.

The chain couples TRBV29-1 to TRBJ1-1; 7 bases are shared with TRBD1. The V segment lost 5 bases and the J segment 9 bases; nucleotides outside the gene matches: 18. CDR1 SQVTM and CDR2 ANQGSEA come from the germline V gene. The CDR3 is 15 amino acids. The CDR3 is CSVPAGGDREGKAFF. The CDR3 nucleotides read TGCAGCGTTCCAGCAGGCGGTGACAGGGAAGGGAAAGCTTTCTTT.

The chain has TRBV9 and TRBJ2-7; 8 bases align to TRBD1. This CDR3 contains 15 residues. V was pared by 4 bases and J by 5 bases, with 11 bases of the junction left unmatched. From germline, CDR1 is SGDLS and CDR2 YYNGEE. The chain's CDR3 is CASSSGQGGINEQYF. Here the CDR3 DNA reads TGTGCCAGCAGCTCTGGACAGGGTGGTATCAACGAGCAGTACTTC.

The chain links TRBV20-1 to TRBJ2-6; unclear D gene. Trimming pared 3 bases from V and 0 bases from J, leaving 6 bases between. Germline V gives CDR1 DFQATT, CDR2 SNEGSKA (reference sequence). The CDR3 runs 14 residues. As DNA, the CDR3 is TGCAGTGCTAGTTCGGTCTCTGGGGCCAACGTCCTGACTTTC. The encoded protein is CSASSVSGANVLTF.

This clone occurred a few times. This chain joins TRBV5-4 and TRBJ2-3; weak D call: TRBD2 (6 bases). Looked up from germline, CDR1 is SGHNT and CDR2 is YYREEE (reference sequence). The V end lost 3 bases, the J end lost 1 base, and 12 bases lay between the germline ends. The CDR3 has 15 residues. CDR3 residues: CASSSRGPGTDTQYF. The CDR3 coding sequence is TGTGCCAGCAGCTCGCGGGGACCCGGCACAGATACGCAGTATTTT.

This chain joins TRBV7-2 and TRBJ1-3, with 8 bases lining up with TRBD1. Germline lookup yields CDR1 SGHTA and CDR2 FQGNSA. There are 14 residues in the CDR3. V lost 3 bases to trimming and J lost 4 bases; unmatched junction nucleotides: 2. The CDR3 sequence is CASSFRGRGNTIYF. The CDR3 coding sequence is TGTGCCAGCAGCTTCAGGGGGCGAGGAAACACCATATATTTT.

V usage is TRBV6-5 and J usage is TRBJ2-1; 8 bases are a match to TRBD1. There are 15 residues in the CDR3. V was clipped by 6 bases and J by 10 bases; unmatched bases: 14. Germline V gene lookup returns CDR1 MNHEY and CDR2 SVGAGI. DNA for the CDR3: TGTGCCAGCAGCCTATCCGGACAGGGAATGGGGGAGCAGTTCTTC. Residues: CASSLSGQGMGEQFF.

In its sample, this clone was seen a few times. The chain employs TRBV19 and TRBJ1-3; possible D gene TRBD1, 5 bases. V shed 9 bases and J shed 0 bases, with 18 bases lying between them. This CDR3 contains 16 residues. Germline CDR1 reads LNHDA; CDR2 reads SQIVND (reference sequence). CDR3 sequence: CASPVDQGCSGNTIYF. DNA of the CDR3: TGTGCCAGCCCGGTGGATCAGGGTTGCTCTGGAAACACCATATATTTT.

This chain uses TRBV4-3 with TRBJ1-2, with D uncertain. The V and J ends lost 0 bases and 0 bases respectively, with 11 bases between them. In germline, CDR1 is LGHNA, CDR2 YSLEER. The CDR3 spans 16 residues. The CDR3 here is CASSQDFGVTNYGYTF. For the CDR3, the DNA is TGCGCCAGCAGCCAAGATTTCGGAGTGACTAACTATGGCTACACCTTC.

The gene calls are TRBV11-2 and TRBJ2-7; 9 bases map to TRBD1. Germline CDR1 SGHAT, CDR2 FQNNGV. V lost 1 base and J lost 8; bases outside the gene matches: 6. The CDR3 is 14 residues long. CDR3: CASSLGGTGQKQYF. DNA for the CDR3: TGTGCCAGCAGCTTAGGAGGGACAGGGCAAAAGCAGTACTTC.

The chain carries TRBV24-1 and TRBJ2-5; 8 positions agree with TRBD1. Germline CDR1 reads KGHDR; CDR2 reads SFDVKD. The CDR3 has 14 amino acids. V shed 3 bases and J 7 bases; nucleotides not matched to a gene: 6. The CDR3 loop is CATSDGQGSGTQYF. In DNA form, the CDR3 reads TGTGCCACCAGTGATGGACAGGGCTCCGGGACCCAGTACTTC.

The CDR3 region is CASRETGNTGELFF. The CDR3 DNA reads TGCGCCAGCAGGGAGACAGGGAACACCGGGGAGCTGTTTTTT. The rearrangement joins TRBV5-1 to TRBJ2-2, with TRBD1 as a possible D gene (6 bases). This CDR3 comprises 14 residues. The germline gives CDR1 SGHRS, CDR2 YFSETQ. Between the trimmed V and J ends, which lost 5 bases and 1 base, there was a span of 9 bases.

The V call is TRBV7-8, the J call TRBJ2-5; the D gene is possibly TRBD1 (6 bases). Germline V gives CDR1 SGHVS, CDR2 FQNEAQ. CDR3 length equals 14 residues. The V end lost 5 bases, the J end lost 5 bases, and 15 bases lay between the germline ends. The CDR3 bases are TGTGCCAGCAGCCCGCGACAGGCCGAGGAGACCCAGTACTTC. Protein product: CASSPRQAEETQYF.

This clone was recorded a few times. The rearrangement joins TRBV6-5 to TRBJ2-7; the D gene is possibly TRBD1 (6 bases). V lost 5 bases to trimming and J lost 2 bases, with 16 bases between them. The CDR3 spans 15 residues. Germline-derived CDR1 and CDR2 are MNHEY and SVGAGI. The CDR3 DNA follows: TGTGCCAGCAGTCGAACAGGGATGAACACCTACGAGCAGTACTTC. It translates to CASSRTGMNTYEQYF.

This chain uses TRBV10-2 with TRBJ1-1, with D possibly TRBD1 on 6 matching bases. Germline CDR1 WSHSY, CDR2 SAAADI. This CDR3 has 15 amino acids. Trimming shortened V by 5 bases and J by 1 base, and 14 bases separated the two germline ends. The CDR3 bases are TGCGCCAGCAGTTCTTCTAGGGGGTGGAACACTGAAGCTTTCTTT. It codes for CASSSSRGWNTEAFF.

The V call is TRBV5-1, the J call TRBJ2-1; tentatively, D is TRBD1 (5 bases). The CDR3 loop spans 14 amino acids. CDR1 is SGHRS, CDR2 YFSETQ, per germline. Between the trimmed V and J ends, which lost 2 bases and 2 bases, there was a span of 8 bases. The CDR3 nucleotides are TGCGCCAGCAGCTTAACGACAGCCTACAATGAGCAGTTCTTC. Protein: CASSLTTAYNEQFF.